Listed below are T cell receptor beta chains from one sample, sequenced in a study of cytomegalovirus exposure and HLA in healthy donors. Libraries were prepared by immunoSEQ multiplex PCR; TCRdb keeps only in-frame clonotypes and omits some of them. The table shows some 40,000 clones, with about 60% occurring only once. Specimen: PBMCs. The source is a man aged 55 to 70 in good health and CMV-seropositive. Both conserved end residues are part of each CDR3. A D gene is named only where the DNA matches it firmly. Not all rows give a size; the values are once, few, many and, for expanded clones, a class.

clone_size	cdr3_length	j_call	d_call	v_call	cdr3_nt	cdr3_aa
.	14	TRBJ1-2	TRBD1	TRBV29-1	TGCAGCGTTGAAGACCAGAGGGACAGATATGGCTACACCTTC	CSVEDQRDRYGYTF
.	20	TRBJ2-3	TRBD1	TRBV14	TGTGCCAGCAGCCAAGAGACAGGAAGAGGGGGCCCATATGGCACAGATACGCAGTATTTT	CASSQETGRGGPYGTDTQYF
few	18	TRBJ2-3	TRBD2	TRBV5-1	TGCGCCAGCAGCTTGGCCACTTCCGGGACTACTAGCACAGATACGCAGTATTTT	CASSLATSGTTSTDTQYF
few	13	TRBJ2-7	.	TRBV7-2	TGTGCCAGCAGCTTAGACTTTAAGTACGAGCAGTACTTC	CASSLDFKYEQYF
few	14	TRBJ1-6	.	TRBV4-3	TGCGCCAGCAGCCCTGAGAGGGAATGGTCACCCCTCCACTTT	CASSPEREWSPLHF
.	14	TRBJ2-5	.	TRBV28	TGTGCCAGCAGTTTTTTGCAGTACCAAGAGACCCAGTACTTC	CASSFLQYQETQYF
.	14	TRBJ2-7	.	TRBV5-5	TGTGCCAGCAGCCCTTTGGGGAGCTCCTACGAGCAGTACTTC	CASSPLGSSYEQYF
.	15	TRBJ2-5	.	TRBV15	TGTGCCACCAGCAGAGATCTTTATAGTGAAGAGACCCAGTACTTC	CATSRDLYSEETQYF
.	14	TRBJ2-7	TRBD1	TRBV29-1	TGCAGCACCGATGGTGGGACAGGGGTGGTCGAGCAGTACTTC	CSTDGGTGVVEQYF
.	14	TRBJ2-5	.	TRBV18	TGTGCCAGCTCACCGAGGAGATCCCAAGAGACCCAGTACTTC	CASSPRRSQETQYF
.	12	TRBJ1-1	.	TRBV11-2	TGTGCCAGCAGCCAAAACAGGTTTGAAGCTTTCTTT	CASSQNRFEAFF
once	13	TRBJ2-2	TRBD1	TRBV7-9	TGTGCCAGCGGGACAGGGTTCCCCGGGGAGCTGTTTTTT	CASGTGFPGELFF
.	18	TRBJ2-6	.	TRBV7-2	TGTGCCAGCAGCCGAGGGGGACAAAGCCTAGCTGGGGCCAACGTCCTGACTTTC	CASSRGGQSLAGANVLTF
.	14	TRBJ1-3	.	TRBV13	TGTGCCAGCAGCAGCACAGGGTCCGGAAACACCATATATTTT	CASSSTGSGNTIYF
.	14	TRBJ1-1	TRBD1	TRBV5-1	TGCGCCAGCAGCCGACAGGGCGGAAACACTGAAGCTTTCTTT	CASSRQGGNTEAFF
.	13	TRBJ2-7	.	TRBV28	TGTACAACTAGGGTTCCCTCGTCCTACGAGCAGTACTTC	CTTRVPSSYEQYF
.	14	TRBJ2-1	.	TRBV14	TGTGCCAGCAGCCAGGAAAGGAGGGAAAATGAGCAGTTCTTC	CASSQERRENEQFF
once	15	TRBJ1-2	TRBD1	TRBV18	TGTGCCAGCTCACCCTGGACAGGGACGACCTATGGCTACACCTTC	CASSPWTGTTYGYTF
few	19	TRBJ2-7	TRBD1	TRBV6-1	TGTGCCAGCAGTGGGGGACAGGGTAGTTTAAAAGGGATCTCCTACGAGCAGTACTTC	CASSGGQGSLKGISYEQYF
.	15	TRBJ1-3	.	TRBV27	TGTGCCAGCAGTTTATTCTCAGGGGTTGGAAACACCATATATTTT	CASSLFSGVGNTIYF
once	14	TRBJ2-7	TRBD1	TRBV4-3	TGCGCCAGCAGCCACCGGACAGGGCCCTACGAGCAGTACTTC	CASSHRTGPYEQYF
.	14	TRBJ2-7	.	TRBV7-2	TGTGCCAGCAGCTTAGGTCCGGGGTCTAGGGAGCAGTACTTC	CASSLGPGSREQYF
.	14	TRBJ2-1	.	TRBV7-9	TGTGCCAGCAGCTACAGACTAGACTACAATGAGCAGTTCTTC	CASSYRLDYNEQFF
.	16	TRBJ2-2	.	TRBV5-1	TGCGCCAGCACTCCGGGAGTACTTGGGATGGCCGGGGAGCTGTTTTTT	CASTPGVLGMAGELFF
.	17	TRBJ1-2	TRBD1	TRBV7-2	TGTGCCAGCAGCTTAGCGGGACAGGGGGCTTCTAACTATGGCTACACCTTC	CASSLAGQGASNYGYTF
.	15	TRBJ2-1	TRBD1	TRBV7-3	TGTGCCAGCAGCGATGACCCGGGACAGGGGGAGGAGCAGTTCTTC	CASSDDPGQGEEQFF
.	16	TRBJ2-7	TRBD1	TRBV27	TGTGCCAGCAGTCCAGGACAGGGCGGCGTGGTTTACGAGCAGTACTTC	CASSPGQGGVVYEQYF
.	17	TRBJ2-1	TRBD1	TRBV7-9	TGTGCCAGCAGCTCAAATTTCCAGGGGGCCGGCTACAATGAGCAGTTCTTC	CASSSNFQGAGYNEQFF
.	16	TRBJ2-5	TRBD1	TRBV19	TGTGCCAGTAGTATAGACGGGACAGGGGGCTGGGAGACCCAGTACTTC	CASSIDGTGGWETQYF
.	16	TRBJ1-2	TRBD1	TRBV7-9	TGTGCCAGCAGCTTAGCGGTTGGGACAGGGCACCTTGGCTACACCTTC	CASSLAVGTGHLGYTF
few	16	TRBJ2-3	.	TRBV10-3	TGTGCCATCAGTGAGTCCGGGGGTTCCGGGGCAGATACGCAGTATTTT	CAISESGGSGADTQYF
.	16	TRBJ2-2	TRBD2	TRBV4-3	TGCGCCAGCAGCGACGGGACTAGCGCGAACACCGGGGAGCTGTTTTTT	CASSDGTSANTGELFF
.	18	TRBJ2-3	TRBD2	TRBV4-1	TGCGCCAGCAGCCAAGATGACATTCAGACTAGCGGCACGGGTACGCAGTATTTT	CASSQDDIQTSGTGTQYF
.	13	TRBJ2-1	.	TRBV7-9	TGTGCCAGCAGCGACAGGAAAGACAATGAGCAGTTCTTC	CASSDRKDNEQFF
.	13	TRBJ2-7	.	TRBV7-3	TGTGCCAGCAGCTTATTGATGGGCGACGAGCAGTACTTC	CASSLLMGDEQYF
.	14	TRBJ1-5	.	TRBV11-2	TGTGCCAGCAGTCCTACAGGGACGGATCAGCCCCAGCATTTT	CASSPTGTDQPQHF
.	17	TRBJ2-3	TRBD2	TRBV28	TGTGCCAGCAGTTTACATCCAGCGGGAGGGCCTGGGGATACGCAGTATTTT	CASSLHPAGGPGDTQYF
.	19	TRBJ2-7	.	TRBV4-1	TGCGCCAGCAGCCAATACGTTCTCGCTGCACAACATCCTTCCTACGAGCAGTACTTC	CASSQYVLAAQHPSYEQYF
.	16	TRBJ2-2	TRBD2	TRBV4-3	TGCGCCAGCAGCCAGACGCGGTCGCGGGAGACCGGGGAGCTGTTTTTT	CASSQTRSRETGELFF
.	14	TRBJ1-5	.	TRBV4-1	TGCGCCAGCAGCCCCAGACAGTCGTACCAGCCCCAGCATTTT	CASSPRQSYQPQHF
.	14	TRBJ2-1	TRBD2	TRBV6-5	TGTGCCAGCAGTTTGAGCGGGAGAGGTTATGAGCAGTTCTTC	CASSLSGRGYEQFF